Below, 14 T cell receptor beta chains from the same sample are listed, as sequenced in a study of CD8 T cells in ankylosing spondylitis. MiXCR was run by TCRdb on the 5' RACE reads, yielding one entry per CDR3 protein. The sample consists of some 250,000 distinct CDR3 sequences, about 11% of them appearing once. Sequenced: blood, either unsorted or a sorted T cell fraction (not recorded which). All receptors derive from a male donor with ankylosing spondylitis or in good health (not recorded which).

This clonotype has more than one count but fewer than ten. The chain has TRBV12-3 or TRBV12-4 and TRBJ2-1; the match to TRBD2 covers 11 bases. This CDR3 region has 14 residues. V lost 6 bases to trimming and J lost 9 bases; unmatched junction nucleotides: 7. The DNA of the CDR3 is TGTGCCAGCAGGGTTAGCGGGGGGGCGGGTGAGCAGTTCTTC. Protein: CASRVSGGAGEQFF.

This clonotype has ten or more counts. This rearrangement joins TRBV20-1 to TRBJ1-1; the D is unclear. The CDR3 consists of 14 residues. Germline assignment: CDR1 DFQATT and CDR2 SNEGSKA (reference sequence). The V gene lost 6 bases and the J gene lost 3 bases, with 17 bases spanning the gap. The CDR3 sequence is CSARPRTPHTEAFF. CDR3 nucleotide sequence: TGCAGTGCCAGGCCCCGTACGCCCCACACTGAAGCTTTCTTT.

This clonotype was observed at least ten times. V gene TRBV6-2 or TRBV6-3 combines with J gene TRBJ1-5; the D is unclear. Trimming took off 0 bases at V and 3 bases at J, with 6 bases between the two ends. The CDR3 runs 14 residues. Germline CDR1 MNHEY, CDR2 SVGEGT. The CDR3 DNA follows: TGTGCCAGCAGTTACTCCTCTCACAATCAGCCCCAGCATTTT. Encoded protein: CASSYSSHNQPQHF.

This clonotype was seen ten or more times. V usage is TRBV29-1 and J usage is TRBJ1-5, with D hard to call. CDR3 length equals 12 residues. Germline CDR1 and CDR2: SQVTM and ANQGSEA. Trimming stripped 2 bases from V and 7 bases from J, with 9 bases between. The CDR3 sequence is CSVESEGQPQHF. The DNA of the CDR3 is TGCAGCGTTGAATCGGAAGGGCAGCCCCAGCATTTT.

This clonotype was counted ten times or more. The rearrangement joins TRBV5-1 to TRBJ2-2; unclear D gene. CDR1 SGHRS and CDR2 YFSETQ come from the germline V gene. This CDR3 has 13 amino acids. V was trimmed by 0 bases and J by 7 bases, leaving 7 bases between them. The CDR3 spells CASSLDFSGELFF. CDR3 coding DNA: TGCGCCAGCAGCTTGGATTTTAGCGGGGAGCTGTTTTTT.

In its sample, this clonotype was seen many times. This chain links TRBV15 with TRBJ2-2; D is unclear. CDR3 size: 15 residues. V gave up 4 bases and J gave up 0 bases, with 9 bases separating them. CDR1 is LNHNV, CDR2 YYDKDF, per germline (reference sequence). CDR3 sequence: CATSMSSANTGELFF. The CDR3 DNA reads as TGTGCCACCAGCATGTCCAGCGCGAACACCGGGGAGCTGTTTTTT. The full variable domain, rest sourced from reference TRBV15 and TRBJ2-2, is DAMVIQNPRYQVTQFGKPVTLSCSQTLNHNVMYWYQQKSSQAPKLLFHYYDKDFNNEADTPDNFQSRRPNTSFCFLDIRSPGLGDTAMYLCATSMSSANTGELFFGEGSRLTVL.

The chain carries TRBV5-6 and TRBJ2-7; no clear D. V gave up 0 bases and J gave up 0 bases, with 7 bases separating them. The germline V gene has CDR1 SGHDT and CDR2 YYEEEE. This CDR3 has 14 amino acids. In DNA, the CDR3 is TGTGCCAGCAGCTTGGACTGGAGCTCCTACGAGCAGTACTTC. It translates to CASSLDWSSYEQYF.

In this sample, this clonotype turned up a few times. The chain recombines TRBV29-1 with TRBJ2-7; D perhaps matches TRBD1 (6 bases). Germline V CDR1 and CDR2: SQVTM, ANQGSEA. The CDR3 totals 11 residues. V dropped 4 bases and J dropped 5 bases, with 9 bases sitting between them. CDR3 DNA: TGCAGCGTTGCAGGGGCCCACGAGCAGTACTTC. Translated: CSVAGAHEQYF.

This clonotype was seen many times. This chain links TRBV5-1 with TRBJ2-5; the D is unclear. The CDR3 sequence is 11 residues long. The V end lost 5 bases, the J end lost 5 bases, and 7 bases lay between the germline ends. In germline, CDR1 is SGHRS, CDR2 YFSETQ. The CDR3 sequence: CASRFSETQYF. In DNA form, the CDR3 reads TGCGCCAGCAGGTTCTCGGAGACCCAGTACTTC.

This clonotype occurred a few times. The chain combines TRBV20-1 with TRBJ2-1; 7 nucleotides match TRBD2. V dropped 6 bases and J dropped 6; count of bases not matched to a gene: 11. Germline V gives CDR1 DFQATT, CDR2 SNEGSKA (reference sequence). The CDR3 sequence is 14 residues long. CDR3 in DNA: TGCAGTGCGGACGGGGGAGGGCCGGTCAATGAGCAGTTCTTC. Translation: CSADGGGPVNEQFF.

This chain links TRBV5-1 with TRBJ2-4; 9 nucleotides match TRBD1. Germline V gene data show CDR1 as SGHRS and CDR2 as YFSETQ. The CDR3 consists of 15 residues. With 3 bases clipped from V and 12 bases from J, the junction kept 13 bases outside the gene matches. CDR3 residues: CASSSDRGASGDQYF. CDR3 DNA: TGCGCCAGCAGCTCAGACAGGGGGGCCTCCGGTGATCAGTACTTC.

This clonotype was counted a few times. The chain couples TRBV27 to TRBJ2-3; possibly TRBD1 or TRBD2 for D (6 bases each). The CDR3 contains 17 residues. Germline V CDR1 and CDR2: MNHEY, SMNVEV (reference sequence). V was shortened by 4 bases and J by 5 bases, with 22 bases between the two germline ends. CDR3 DNA: TGTGCCAGCAGTTCAGTGGGGCCGGGGGCCAACGGAGATACGCAGTATTTT. Protein: CASSSVGPGANGDTQYF.

This clonotype was seen at least ten times. The gene calls are TRBV20-1 and TRBJ2-7; D unclear. This CDR3 has 12 residues. Between the trimmed V and J ends, which lost 3 bases and 2 bases, there was a span of 8 bases. Germline values: CDR1 DFQATT, CDR2 SNEGSKA (reference sequence). The CDR3 spells CSASVGTYEQYF. CDR3 nucleotides: TGCAGTGCTAGCGTCGGTACCTACGAGCAGTACTTC.

This clonotype was counted ten times or more. The J gene is TRBJ2-3, the V gene TRBV6-4; tentatively, D is TRBD2 (6 bases). The CDR3 sequence is 15 residues long. Germline loops: CDR1 MRHNA, CDR2 SNTAGT. V dropped 3 bases and J dropped 1 base, with 11 bases sitting between them. The CDR3 DNA reads TGTGCCAGCAGTGAGTCCCTAGCGCGCACAGATACGCAGTATTTT. Protein: CASSESLARTDTQYF.